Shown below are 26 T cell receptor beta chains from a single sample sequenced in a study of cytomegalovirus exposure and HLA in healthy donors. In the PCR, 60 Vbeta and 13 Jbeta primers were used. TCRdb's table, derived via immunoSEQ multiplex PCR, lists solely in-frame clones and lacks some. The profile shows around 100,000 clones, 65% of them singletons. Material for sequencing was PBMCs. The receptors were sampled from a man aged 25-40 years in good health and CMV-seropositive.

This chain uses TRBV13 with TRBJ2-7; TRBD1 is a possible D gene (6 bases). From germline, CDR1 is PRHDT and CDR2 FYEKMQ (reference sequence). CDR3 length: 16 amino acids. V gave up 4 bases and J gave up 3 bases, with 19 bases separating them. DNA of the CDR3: TGTGCCAGCAGCTCCCACGTTGCAGGGGAATTCTACGAGCAGTACTTC. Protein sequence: CASSSHVAGEFYEQYF.

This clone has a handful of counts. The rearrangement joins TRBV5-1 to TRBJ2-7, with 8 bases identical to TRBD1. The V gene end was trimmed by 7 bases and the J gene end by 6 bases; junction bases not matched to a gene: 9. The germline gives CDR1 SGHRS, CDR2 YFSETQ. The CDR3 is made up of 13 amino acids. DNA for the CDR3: TGCGCCAGCGGACAGGGTGTCGGAACCGAGCAGTACTTC. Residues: CASGQGVGTEQYF. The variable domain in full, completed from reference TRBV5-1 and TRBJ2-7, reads KAGVTQTPRYLIKTRGQQVTLSCSPISGHRSVSWYQQTPGQGLQFLFEYFSETQRNKGNFPGRFSGRQFSNSRSEMNVSTLELGDSALYLCASGQGVGTEQYFGPGTRLTVT.

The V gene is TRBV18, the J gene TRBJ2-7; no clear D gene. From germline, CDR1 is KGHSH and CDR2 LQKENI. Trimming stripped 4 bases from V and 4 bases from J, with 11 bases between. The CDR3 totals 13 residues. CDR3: CASSLDNEYEQYF. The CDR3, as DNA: TGTGCCAGCTCACTCGACAACGAATACGAGCAGTACTTC.

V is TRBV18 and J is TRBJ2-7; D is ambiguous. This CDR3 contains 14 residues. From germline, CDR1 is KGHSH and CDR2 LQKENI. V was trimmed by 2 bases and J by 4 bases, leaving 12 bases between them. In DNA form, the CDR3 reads TGTGCCAGCTCACCAAATCCAGGATCGTACGAGCAGTACTTC. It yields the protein CASSPNPGSYEQYF.

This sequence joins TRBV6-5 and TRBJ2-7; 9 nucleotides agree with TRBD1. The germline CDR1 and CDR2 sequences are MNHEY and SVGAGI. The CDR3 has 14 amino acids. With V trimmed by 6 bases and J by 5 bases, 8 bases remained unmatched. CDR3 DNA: TGTGCCAGCAGACGGCGGGACAGGGTCAACGAGCAGTACTTC. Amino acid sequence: CASRRRDRVNEQYF.

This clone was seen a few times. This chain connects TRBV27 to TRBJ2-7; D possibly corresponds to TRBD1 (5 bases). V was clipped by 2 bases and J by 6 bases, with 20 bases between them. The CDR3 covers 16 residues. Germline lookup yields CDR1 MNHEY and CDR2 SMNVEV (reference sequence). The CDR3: CASSLTNLGPVGEQYF. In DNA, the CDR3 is TGTGCCAGCAGTTTAACCAACTTGGGGCCCGTTGGCGAGCAGTACTTC.

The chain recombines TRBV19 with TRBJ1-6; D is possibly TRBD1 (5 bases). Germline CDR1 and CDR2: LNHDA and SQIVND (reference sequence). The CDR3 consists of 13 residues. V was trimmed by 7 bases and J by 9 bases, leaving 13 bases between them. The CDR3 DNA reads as TGTGCCAGTAAAGTCAGGGAAGGTTCACCCCTCCACTTT. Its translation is CASKVREGSPLHF.

The CDR3 bases are TGCGCCAGCAGCCCGATGACTAGTTCCTACGAGCAGTACTTC. It is translated as CASSPMTSSYEQYF. This chain uses TRBV5-1 with TRBJ2-7; D perhaps matches TRBD2 (6 bases). CDR3 length: 14 residues. Trimming cost V 4 bases and J 1 base, with 12 bases left between them. CDR1 is SGHRS, CDR2 YFSETQ, per germline.

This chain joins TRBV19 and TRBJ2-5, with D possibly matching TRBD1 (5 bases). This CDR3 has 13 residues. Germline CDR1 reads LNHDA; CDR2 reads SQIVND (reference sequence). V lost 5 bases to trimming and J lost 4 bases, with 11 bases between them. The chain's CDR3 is CASSWQGRETQYF. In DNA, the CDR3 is TGTGCCAGTAGTTGGCAGGGCCGAGAGACCCAGTACTTC.

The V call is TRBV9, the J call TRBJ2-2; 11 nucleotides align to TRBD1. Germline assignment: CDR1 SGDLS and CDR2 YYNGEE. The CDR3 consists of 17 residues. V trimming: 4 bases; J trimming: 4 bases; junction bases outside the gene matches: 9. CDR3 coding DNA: TGTGCCAGCAGCCCCCATCCGGGACAGGGGGGCACCGGGGAGCTGTTTTTT. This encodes CASSPHPGQGGTGELFF. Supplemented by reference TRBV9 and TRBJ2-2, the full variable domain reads DSGVTQTPKHLITATGQRVTLRCSPRSGDLSVYWYQQSLDQGLQFLIQYYNGEERAKGNILERFSAQQFPDLHSELNLSSLELGDSALYFCASSPHPGQGGTGELFFGEGSRLTVL.

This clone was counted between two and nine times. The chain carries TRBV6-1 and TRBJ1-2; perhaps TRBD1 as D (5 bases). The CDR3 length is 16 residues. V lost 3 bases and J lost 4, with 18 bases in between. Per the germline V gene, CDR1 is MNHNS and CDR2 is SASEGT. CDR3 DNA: TGTGCCAGCAGTGATTATAATCGGGGGATCCGCTATGGCTACACCTTC. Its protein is CASSDYNRGIRYGYTF.

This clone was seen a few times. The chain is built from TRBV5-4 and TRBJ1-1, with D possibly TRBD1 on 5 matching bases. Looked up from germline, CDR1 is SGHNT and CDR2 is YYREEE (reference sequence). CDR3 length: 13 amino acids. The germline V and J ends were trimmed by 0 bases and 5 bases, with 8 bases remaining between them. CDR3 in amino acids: CASSLGQQTEAFF. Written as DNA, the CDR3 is TGTGCCAGCAGCTTGGGACAGCAGACTGAAGCTTTCTTT.

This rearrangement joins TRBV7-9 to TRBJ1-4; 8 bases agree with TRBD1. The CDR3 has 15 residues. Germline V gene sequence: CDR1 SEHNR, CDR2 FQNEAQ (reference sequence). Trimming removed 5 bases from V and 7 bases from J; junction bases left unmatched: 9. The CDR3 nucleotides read TGTGCCAGCAGCCCTCCTCGACAGGGGCCTGAAAAACTGTTTTTT. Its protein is CASSPPRQGPEKLFF.

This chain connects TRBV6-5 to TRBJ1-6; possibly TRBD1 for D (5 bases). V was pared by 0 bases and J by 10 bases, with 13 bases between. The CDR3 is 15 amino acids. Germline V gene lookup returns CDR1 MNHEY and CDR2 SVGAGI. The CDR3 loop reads CASSYSHRSGSPLHF. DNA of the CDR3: TGTGCCAGCAGTTACTCCCACAGGTCCGGATCACCCCTCCACTTT.

The CDR3, as DNA: TGTGCCAGCAGCAAAGAGGTGCGGGTAGCTAACTATGGCTACACCTTC. Residues: CASSKEVRVANYGYTF. This rearrangement joins TRBV21-1 to TRBJ1-2. TRBV21-1 is shown as a pseudogene. The CDR3 has 16 residues.

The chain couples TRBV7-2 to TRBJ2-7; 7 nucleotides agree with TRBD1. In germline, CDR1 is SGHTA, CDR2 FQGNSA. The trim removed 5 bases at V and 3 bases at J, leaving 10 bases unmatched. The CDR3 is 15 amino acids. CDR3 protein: CASSPSRQGNYEQYF. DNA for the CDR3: TGTGCCAGCAGCCCCAGCAGACAGGGTAACTACGAGCAGTACTTC. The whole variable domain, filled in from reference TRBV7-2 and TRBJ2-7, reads GAGVSQSPSNKVTEKGKDVELRCDPISGHTALYWYRQSLGQGLEFLIYFQGNSAPDKSGLPSDRFSAERTGGSVSTLTIQRTQQEDSAVYLCASSPSRQGNYEQYFGPGTRLTVT.

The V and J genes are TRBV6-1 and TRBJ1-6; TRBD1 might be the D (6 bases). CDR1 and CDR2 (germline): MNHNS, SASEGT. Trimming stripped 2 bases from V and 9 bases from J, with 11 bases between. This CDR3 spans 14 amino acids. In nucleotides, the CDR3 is TGTGCCAGCAGTGAAACGGGGGGCGGTTCACCCCTCCACTTT. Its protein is CASSETGGGSPLHF.

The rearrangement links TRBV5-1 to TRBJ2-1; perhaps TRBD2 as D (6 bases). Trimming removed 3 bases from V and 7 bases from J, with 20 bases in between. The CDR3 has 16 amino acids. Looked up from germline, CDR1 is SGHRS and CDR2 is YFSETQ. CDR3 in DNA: TGCGCCAGCAGCTCGGCGGGCGGGGCCATTTCAAATGAGCAGTTCTTC. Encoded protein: CASSSAGGAISNEQFF. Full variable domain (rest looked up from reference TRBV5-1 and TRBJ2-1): KAGVTQTPRYLIKTRGQQVTLSCSPISGHRSVSWYQQTPGQGLQFLFEYFSETQRNKGNFPGRFSGRQFSNSRSEMNVSTLELGDSALYLCASSSAGGAISNEQFFGPGTRLTVL.

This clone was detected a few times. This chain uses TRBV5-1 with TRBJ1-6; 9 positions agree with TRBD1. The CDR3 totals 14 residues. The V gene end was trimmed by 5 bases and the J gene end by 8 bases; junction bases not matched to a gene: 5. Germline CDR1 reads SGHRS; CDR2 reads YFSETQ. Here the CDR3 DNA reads TGCGCCAGCAGTCCTCGACAGGGGGATTCACCCCTCCACTTT. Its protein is CASSPRQGDSPLHF.

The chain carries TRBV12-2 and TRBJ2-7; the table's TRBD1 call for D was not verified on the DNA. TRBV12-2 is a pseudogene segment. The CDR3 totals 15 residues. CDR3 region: CASRGPRGTSYEQYF. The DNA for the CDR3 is TGTGCAAGTCGGGGACCCAGGGGGACATCCTACGAGCAGTACTTC.

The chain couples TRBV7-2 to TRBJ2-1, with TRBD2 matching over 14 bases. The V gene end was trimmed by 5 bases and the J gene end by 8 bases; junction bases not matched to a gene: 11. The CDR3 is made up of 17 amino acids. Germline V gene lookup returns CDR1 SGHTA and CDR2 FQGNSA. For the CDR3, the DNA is TGTGCCAGCAGCATAGGACTAGCGGGGGGTGGAATGGATGAGCAGTTCTTC. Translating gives CASSIGLAGGGMDEQFF.

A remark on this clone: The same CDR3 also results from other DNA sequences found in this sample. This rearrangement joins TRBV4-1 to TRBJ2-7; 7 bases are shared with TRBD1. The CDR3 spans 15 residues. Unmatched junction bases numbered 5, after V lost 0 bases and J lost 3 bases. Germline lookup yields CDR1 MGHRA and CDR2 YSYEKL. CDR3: CASSQEIAGGYEQYF. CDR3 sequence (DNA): TGCGCCAGCAGCCAAGAGATCGCAGGGGGCTACGAGCAGTACTTC.

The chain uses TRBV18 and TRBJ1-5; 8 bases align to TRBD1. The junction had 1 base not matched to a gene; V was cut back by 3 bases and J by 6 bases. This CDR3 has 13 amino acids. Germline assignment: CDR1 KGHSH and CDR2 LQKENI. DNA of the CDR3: TGTGCCAGCTCACCTGACAGGGGTCAGCCCCAGCATTTT. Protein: CASSPDRGQPQHF.

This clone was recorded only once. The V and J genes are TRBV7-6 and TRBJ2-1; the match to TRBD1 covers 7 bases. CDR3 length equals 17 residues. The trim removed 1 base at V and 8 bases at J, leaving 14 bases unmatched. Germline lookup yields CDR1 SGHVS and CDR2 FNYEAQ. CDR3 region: CASSLGHRGPINHEQFF. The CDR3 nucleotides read TGTGCCAGCAGCTTAGGACACAGGGGACCCATTAATCATGAGCAGTTCTTC.

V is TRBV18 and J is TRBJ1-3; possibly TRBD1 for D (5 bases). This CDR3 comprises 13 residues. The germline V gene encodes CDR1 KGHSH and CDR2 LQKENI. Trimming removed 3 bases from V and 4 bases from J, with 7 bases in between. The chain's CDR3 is CASSPREGNTIYF. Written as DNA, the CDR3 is TGTGCCAGCTCACCCAGGGAAGGAAACACCATATATTTT.

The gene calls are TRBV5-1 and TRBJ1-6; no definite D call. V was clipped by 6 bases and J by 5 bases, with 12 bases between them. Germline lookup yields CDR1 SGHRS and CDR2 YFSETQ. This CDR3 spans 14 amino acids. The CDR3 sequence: CASTRVPNNSPLHF. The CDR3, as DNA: TGCGCCAGCACCCGAGTTCCCAATAATTCACCCCTCCACTTT.